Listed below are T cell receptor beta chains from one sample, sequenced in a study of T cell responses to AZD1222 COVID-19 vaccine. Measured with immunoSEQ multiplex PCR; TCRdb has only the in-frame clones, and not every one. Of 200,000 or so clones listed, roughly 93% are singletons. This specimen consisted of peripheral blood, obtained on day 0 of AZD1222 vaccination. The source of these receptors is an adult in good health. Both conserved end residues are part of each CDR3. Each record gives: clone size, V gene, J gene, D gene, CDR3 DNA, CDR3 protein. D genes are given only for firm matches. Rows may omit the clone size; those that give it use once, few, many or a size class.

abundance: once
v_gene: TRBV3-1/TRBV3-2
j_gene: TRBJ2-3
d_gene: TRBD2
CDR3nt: TGTGCCAGCAGCCAGCGGGGGTACCGCACAGATACGCAGTATTTT
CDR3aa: CASSQRGYRTDTQYF

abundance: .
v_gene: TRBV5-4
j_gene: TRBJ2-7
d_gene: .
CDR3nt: TGTGCCAGCAGCTTGGGGTCTGTTGGGAGCTACGAGCAGTACTTC
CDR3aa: CASSLGSVGSYEQYF

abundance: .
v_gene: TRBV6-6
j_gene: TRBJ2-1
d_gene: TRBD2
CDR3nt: TGTGCCAGCAGTCGGACTAGCGGGGGGCAAAATGAGCAGTTCTTC
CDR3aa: CASSRTSGGQNEQFF

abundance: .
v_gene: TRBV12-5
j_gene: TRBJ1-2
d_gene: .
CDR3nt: TGTGCTAGTGGTCCATCCCGGGCCTCGGATGGCTACACCTTC
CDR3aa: CASGPSRASDGYTF

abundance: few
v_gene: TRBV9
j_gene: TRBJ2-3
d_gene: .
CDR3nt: TGTGCCAGCAGCGTAGTTCAACTTGGAGGTAGCGGAAAGACAGATACGCAGTATTTT
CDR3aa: CASSVVQLGGSGKTDTQYF

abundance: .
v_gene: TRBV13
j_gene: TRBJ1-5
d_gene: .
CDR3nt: TGTGCCAGCAGCTTAGGGGGGGCCTTTAATCAGCCCCAGCATTTT
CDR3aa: CASSLGGAFNQPQHF

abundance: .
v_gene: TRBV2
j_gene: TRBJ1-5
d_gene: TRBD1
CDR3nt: TGTGCCAGCAGTGGGATGGGACAGGCGACCCAGCCCCAGCATTTT
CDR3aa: CASSGMGQATQPQHF

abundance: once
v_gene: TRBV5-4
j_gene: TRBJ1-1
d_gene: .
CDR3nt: TGTGCCAGCAGCTTGGGGGGGGAAACTGAAGCTTTCTTT
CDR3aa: CASSLGGETEAFF

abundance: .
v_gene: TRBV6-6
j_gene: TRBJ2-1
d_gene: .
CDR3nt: TGTGCCAGCAGTTACCAGGAGAGGAGCGATGAGCAGTTCTTC
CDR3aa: CASSYQERSDEQFF

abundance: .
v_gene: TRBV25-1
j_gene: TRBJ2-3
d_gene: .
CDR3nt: TGTGCCAGCAGTGACGTCCTGTGGGGCGGCACAGATACGCAGTATTTT
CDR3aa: CASSDVLWGGTDTQYF

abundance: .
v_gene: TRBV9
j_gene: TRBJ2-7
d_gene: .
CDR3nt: TGTGCCAGCAGCGTAGGGGCGGACAGCTCCTACGAGCAGTACTTC
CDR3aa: CASSVGADSSYEQYF

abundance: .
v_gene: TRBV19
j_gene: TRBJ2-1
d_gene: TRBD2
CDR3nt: TGTGCCAGTAGTGATACAGCGGGAGAAGGGAATGAGCAGTTCTTC
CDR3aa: CASSDTAGEGNEQFF

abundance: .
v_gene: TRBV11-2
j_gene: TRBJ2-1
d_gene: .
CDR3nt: TGTGCCAGCGGCCGGACAAGCGGAGGGAATGAGCAGTTCTTC
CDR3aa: CASGRTSGGNEQFF

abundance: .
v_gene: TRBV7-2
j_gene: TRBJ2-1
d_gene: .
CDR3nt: TGTGCCAGCAGCGTGTCGAAATTCAATGAGCAGTTCTTC
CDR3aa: CASSVSKFNEQFF

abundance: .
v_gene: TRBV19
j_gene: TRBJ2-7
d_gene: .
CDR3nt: TGTGCCAGTAACAGGGCAGGCATGGACGAGCAGTACTTC
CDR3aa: CASNRAGMDEQYF

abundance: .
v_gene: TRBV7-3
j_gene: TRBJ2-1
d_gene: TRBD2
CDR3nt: TGTGCCAGCAGCCTAACCGGGACTAGCTTCTACAATGAGCAGTTCTTC
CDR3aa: CASSLTGTSFYNEQFF

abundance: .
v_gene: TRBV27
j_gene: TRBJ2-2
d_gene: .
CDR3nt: TGTGCCAGCACCACGGGGTCCAGGGACACCGGGGAGCTGTTTTTT
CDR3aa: CASTTGSRDTGELFF

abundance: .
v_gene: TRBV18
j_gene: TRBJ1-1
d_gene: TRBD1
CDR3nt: TGTGCCAGCTCACCCGGACAGGGGCACACTGAAGCTTTCTTT
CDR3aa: CASSPGQGHTEAFF

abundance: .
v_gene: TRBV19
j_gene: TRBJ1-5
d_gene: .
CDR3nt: TGTGCCAGTAGTATAATCAGGCTGCTCCAGGATCAGCCCCAGCATTTT
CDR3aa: CASSIIRLLQDQPQHF

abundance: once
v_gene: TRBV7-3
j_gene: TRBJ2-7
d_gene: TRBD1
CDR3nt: TGTGCCAGCAGCTTAAGTGCAGGGGGCGCGTACGAGCAGTACTTC
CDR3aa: CASSLSAGGAYEQYF

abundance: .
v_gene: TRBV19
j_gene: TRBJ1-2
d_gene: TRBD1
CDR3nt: TGTGCCAGTAGTATATCCCGGGGACAGCAAACTCCAGGCGGCTACACCTTC
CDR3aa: CASSISRGQQTPGGYTF

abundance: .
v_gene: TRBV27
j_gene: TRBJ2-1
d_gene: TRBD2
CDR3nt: TGTGCCAGCAGTTCGTACCCCAGGGAGGGGCTCAATGAGCAGTTCTTC
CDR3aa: CASSSYPREGLNEQFF

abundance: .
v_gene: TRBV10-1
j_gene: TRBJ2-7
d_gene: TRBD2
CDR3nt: TGCGCCAGCAGTCCTACGGGAGGTTTTAACGAGCAGTACTTC
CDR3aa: CASSPTGGFNEQYF

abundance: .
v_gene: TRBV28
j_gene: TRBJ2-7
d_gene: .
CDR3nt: TGTGCCAGCGGGGAGTACGAGCAGTACTTC
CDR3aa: CASGEYEQYF

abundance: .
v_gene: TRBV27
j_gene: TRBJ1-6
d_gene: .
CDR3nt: TGTGCCAGCAGTTTAGTGTCGGCAGGGAATAGGGGGTCACCCCTCCACTTT
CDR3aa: CASSLVSAGNRGSPLHF

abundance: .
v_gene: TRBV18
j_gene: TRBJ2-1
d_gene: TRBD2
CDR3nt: TGTGCCAGCTCACCCGGAGCGGGAGGTGGTGAGCAGTTCTTC
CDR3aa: CASSPGAGGGEQFF

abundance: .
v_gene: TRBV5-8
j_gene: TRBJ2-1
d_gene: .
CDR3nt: TGTGCCAGCAGCTTCCGTCCCGGACAGTCGACGTTTTACAATGAGCAGTTCTTC
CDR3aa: CASSFRPGQSTFYNEQFF

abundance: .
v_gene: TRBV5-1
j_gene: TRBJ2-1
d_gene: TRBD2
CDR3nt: TGCGCCAGCAGCTTGGAACTAGCGGGGCGCTCCTACAATGAGCAGTTCTTC
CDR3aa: CASSLELAGRSYNEQFF

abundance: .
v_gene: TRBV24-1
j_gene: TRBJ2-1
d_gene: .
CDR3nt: TGTGCCACCAGTGCGCGGGGTAACTACAATGAGCAGTTCTTC
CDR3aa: CATSARGNYNEQFF

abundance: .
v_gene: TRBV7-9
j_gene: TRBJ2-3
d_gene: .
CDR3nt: TGTGCCAGCAGCTACCCAACAGGATCCGATACGCAGTATTTT
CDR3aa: CASSYPTGSDTQYF

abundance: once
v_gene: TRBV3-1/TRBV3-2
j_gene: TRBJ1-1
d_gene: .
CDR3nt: TGTGCCAGCAGCCAGGCAGAACACCACACTGAAGCTTTCTTT
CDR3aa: CASSQAEHHTEAFF

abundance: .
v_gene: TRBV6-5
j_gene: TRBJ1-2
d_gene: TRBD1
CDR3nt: TGTGCCAGCAGCGCCGGGACAGCTAACTATGGCTACACCTTC
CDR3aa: CASSAGTANYGYTF

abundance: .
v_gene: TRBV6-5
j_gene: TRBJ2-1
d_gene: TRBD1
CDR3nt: TGTGCCAGCAGTCCCCGGGACAGCAAAAATGAGCAGTTCTTC
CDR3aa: CASSPRDSKNEQFF

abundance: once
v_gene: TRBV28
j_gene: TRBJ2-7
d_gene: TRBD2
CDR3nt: TGTGCCAGCAGTTTATTCACTAGCGGGACATCCTACGAGCAGTACTTC
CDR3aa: CASSLFTSGTSYEQYF

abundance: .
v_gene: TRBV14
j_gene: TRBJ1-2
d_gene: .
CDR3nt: TGTGCCAGCAGCCAAGACTTGCCAGGGGTTAACTATGGCTACACCTTC
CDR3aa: CASSQDLPGVNYGYTF

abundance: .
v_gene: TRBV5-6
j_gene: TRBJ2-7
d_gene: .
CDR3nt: TGTGCCAGCAGCTTGGCGATCAGAGGCTCCTACGAGCAGTACTTC
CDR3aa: CASSLAIRGSYEQYF

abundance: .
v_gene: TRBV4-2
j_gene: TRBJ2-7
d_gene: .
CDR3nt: TGTGCCAGCAGCCAAGAAACCAGGGGGGGGCACTACGAGCAGTACTTC
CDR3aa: CASSQETRGGHYEQYF

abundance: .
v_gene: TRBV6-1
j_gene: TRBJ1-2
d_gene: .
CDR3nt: TGTGCCAGCAGTGACCGGATATATGGCTACACCTTC
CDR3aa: CASSDRIYGYTF

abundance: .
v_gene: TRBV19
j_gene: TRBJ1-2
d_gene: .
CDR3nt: TGTGCCAGTAGTACTGCGGATAACTATGGCTACACCTTC
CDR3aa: CASSTADNYGYTF

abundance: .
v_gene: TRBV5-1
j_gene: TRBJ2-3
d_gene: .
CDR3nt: TGCGCCAGCAGCTTGGTTGCGGTCACAGATACGCAGTATTTT
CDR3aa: CASSLVAVTDTQYF

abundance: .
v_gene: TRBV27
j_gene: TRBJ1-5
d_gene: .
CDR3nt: TGTGCCAGCAGTTTAAGTGAGGGGAATCAGCCCCAGCATTTT
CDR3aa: CASSLSEGNQPQHF

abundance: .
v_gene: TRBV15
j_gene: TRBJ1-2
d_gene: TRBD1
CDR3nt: TGTGCCACCAGCAGACGGACAGGTCGTGGCTATGGCTACACCTTC
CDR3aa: CATSRRTGRGYGYTF

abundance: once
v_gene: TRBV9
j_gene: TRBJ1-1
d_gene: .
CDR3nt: TGTGCCAGCAGCGTAGGAGTGGCTGAAGCTTTCTTT
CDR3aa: CASSVGVAEAFF

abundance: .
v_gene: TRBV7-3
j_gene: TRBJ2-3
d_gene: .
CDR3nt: TGTGCCAGCAGCAGGGGACCTCTGGGCGGAGATACGCAGTATTTT
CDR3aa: CASSRGPLGGDTQYF

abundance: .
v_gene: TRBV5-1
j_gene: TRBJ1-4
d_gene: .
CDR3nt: TGCGCCAGCAGCCAATTAGTCGGGGCCGGTAATGAAAAACTGTTTTTT
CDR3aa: CASSQLVGAGNEKLFF

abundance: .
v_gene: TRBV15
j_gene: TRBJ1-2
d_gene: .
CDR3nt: TGTGCCACCAGCAGAGCGGGACCGCTGAACTATGGCTACACCTTC
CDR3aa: CATSRAGPLNYGYTF

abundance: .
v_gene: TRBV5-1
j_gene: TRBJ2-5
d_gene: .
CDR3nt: TGCGCCAGCAGCTTGGACCAAGAGACCCAGTACTTC
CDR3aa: CASSLDQETQYF

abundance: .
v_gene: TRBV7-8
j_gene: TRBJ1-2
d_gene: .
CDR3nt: TGTGCCAGCAGCCTAGGTGGGATCGGGGCCCAGGTCTATGGCTACACCTTC
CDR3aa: CASSLGGIGAQVYGYTF

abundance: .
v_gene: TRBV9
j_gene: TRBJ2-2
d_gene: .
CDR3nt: TGTGCCAGCAGCGTAGCCCGGGATAAGCTGTTTTTT
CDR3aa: CASSVARDKLFF

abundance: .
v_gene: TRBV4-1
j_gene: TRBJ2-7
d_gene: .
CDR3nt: TGCGCCAGCAGCCAAGATCTCCTAGCGCGAACCTACGAGCAGTACTTC
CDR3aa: CASSQDLLARTYEQYF

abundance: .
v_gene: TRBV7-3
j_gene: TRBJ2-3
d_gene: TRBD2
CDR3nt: TGTGCCAGCAGCCCCGGGACTAGTCCGGATACGCAGTATTTT
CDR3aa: CASSPGTSPDTQYF

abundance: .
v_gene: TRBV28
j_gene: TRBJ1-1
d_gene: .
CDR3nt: TGTGCCAGCAGCTATGGGGGCCACCTCATGAACACTGAAGCTTTCTTT
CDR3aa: CASSYGGHLMNTEAFF

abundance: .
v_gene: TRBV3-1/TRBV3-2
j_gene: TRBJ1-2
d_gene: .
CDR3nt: TGTGCCAGCAGCCAGCAGGGGAACTATGGCTACACCTTC
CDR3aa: CASSQQGNYGYTF

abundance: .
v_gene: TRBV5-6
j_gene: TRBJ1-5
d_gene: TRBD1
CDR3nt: TGTGCCAGCAGCCTAGGGACAGGCAATCAGCCCCAGCATTTT
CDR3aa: CASSLGTGNQPQHF

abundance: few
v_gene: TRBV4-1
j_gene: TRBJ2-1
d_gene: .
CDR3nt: TGCGCCAGCAGCCAAGATGGGGCAGGGACGGGGTGGAATGAGCAGTTCTTC
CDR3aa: CASSQDGAGTGWNEQFF

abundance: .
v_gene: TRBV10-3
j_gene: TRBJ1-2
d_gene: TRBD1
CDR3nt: TGTGCCATCCCAAGGACTGGGGACAGTAAGGAATATGGCTACACCTTC
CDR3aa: CAIPRTGDSKEYGYTF

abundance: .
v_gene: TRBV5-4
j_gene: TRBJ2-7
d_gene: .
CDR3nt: TGTGCCAGCAGCTTGGATGGGGGGCTTGGCGAGCAGTACTTC
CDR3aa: CASSLDGGLGEQYF

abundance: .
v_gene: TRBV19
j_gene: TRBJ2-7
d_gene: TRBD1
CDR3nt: TGTGCCAGTAGTACCGGACAGGGGGGTGAGCAGTACTTC
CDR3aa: CASSTGQGGEQYF